A selection of T cell receptor beta chains follows, all from one sample in a study of shared clonotypes between healthy human individuals. TCRdb keeps only in-frame clones here, not all; method: immunoSEQ multiplex PCR. Of under 85,000 clones listed, roughly two thirds are singletons. Sequencing was carried out using memory CD8+ T cells sorted from blood. The receptors were gathered from a man between 25 and 39 years old in good health. Both conserved end residues are part of each CDR3. The D gene is left open where the match is weak. The listing skips clone size in some rows; elsewhere it reads once, few, many or a size class.

>TRBV4-3|.|few|17|TRBJ2-1
TGCGCCAGCAGCCAAGATCTAGGCGAGAACTCCTACAATGAGCAGTTCTTC
CASSQDLGENSYNEQFF
>TRBV6-5|.|.|13|TRBJ2-7
TGTGCCAGCAGTTACCTGACAGGCTCCGAGCAGTACTTC
CASSYLTGSEQYF
>TRBV5-8|TRBD2|.|16|TRBJ2-3
TGTGCCAGCAGGGGGGGGTTCAGATCTAGCACAGATACGCAGTATTTT
CASRGGFRSSTDTQYF
>TRBV7-9|.|few|13|TRBJ1-4
TGTGCCAGCACCTATGGGCCCGGTGAAAAACTGTTTTTT
CASTYGPGEKLFF
>TRBV2|.|few|13|TRBJ2-2
TGTGCCAGCGTCGGGGAATACACCGGGGAGCTGTTTTTT
CASVGEYTGELFF
>TRBV6-5|.|few|15|TRBJ1-2
TGTGCCAGCAGTTACTCCTTGCCAGGGTCGGATGGCTACACCTTC
CASSYSLPGSDGYTF
>TRBV7-3|.|.|13|TRBJ2-1
TGTGCCAGCAGACCGACGGATTACAATGAGCAGTTCTTC
CASRPTDYNEQFF
>TRBV21-1|.|.|16|TRBJ2-1
TGTGCCAGCAGCAATGATAGCGGCCACCTCGACAATGAGCAGTTCTTC
CASSNDSGHLDNEQFF
>TRBV7-6|TRBD1|.|17|TRBJ2-3
TGTGCCAGCAGCTCGCACCGGACAGGGGGCATCACAGATACGCAGTATTTT
CASSSHRTGGITDTQYF
>TRBV2|.|.|14|TRBJ2-7
TGTGCCACCGCCCTTGGCAGGAGGATCAACGAGCAGTACTTC
CATALGRRINEQYF
>TRBV29-1|.|few|12|TRBJ1-1
TGCAGCGTTGGGAAGATGAACACTGAAGCTTTCTTT
CSVGKMNTEAFF
>TRBV7-6|TRBD2|many|14|TRBJ2-7
TGTGCCAGCAGCCTGGCGGGGGTCTCCTACGAGCAGTACTTC
CASSLAGVSYEQYF
>TRBV9|TRBD2|.|14|TRBJ2-3
TGTGCCAGCAGCCCGGGCGGGGGAACAGATACGCAGTATTTT
CASSPGGGTDTQYF
>TRBV9|.|.|13|TRBJ1-1
TGTGCCAGCAGCGTTATTAAGAACACTGAAGCTTTCTTT
CASSVIKNTEAFF
>TRBV7-9|TRBD2|.|15|TRBJ2-7
TGTGCCAGCAGCTTAGGGACTAGCGATTCCTACGAGCAGTACTTC
CASSLGTSDSYEQYF